This T cell receptor (beta chain) is drawn from a study of blood T cell repertoires in COVID-19. Study-wide context: From the United States, Italy and Spain came samples of acute and convalescent COVID-19. T cells, B-cell-depleted T cells, or PBMCs supplied cDNA or gDNA.

Per the study methods: Reference gene primer amplification gave estimated nucleated cell counts. Using immunoSEQ multiplex PCR, the repertoire was profiled, and TCRdb retains in-frame clones only, with some absent. V, J and clone size were drawn from that table, and D and trimming were deduced from the DNA. The repertoire consists of around 250,000 clones, with 80% to 90% occurring once and the leading ten covering around 3%. The V end lost 1 base, the J end lost 8 bases, and 9 bases lay between the germline ends. Germline CDR1 is LGHNA and CDR2 is YNFKEQ. CDR3 length equals 13 residues. The clonotype was recovered from a woman between 40 and 50 years old who had been exposed to COVID-19. Sequencing was carried out using PBMCs or T cells enriched from blood (not recorded which). The V gene is TRBV4-2, the J gene TRBJ2-1; D gene ambiguous. CDR3 in amino acids: CASSQVMSDEQFF. The CDR3 DNA follows: TGTGCCAGCAGCCAAGTTATGAGCGATGAGCAGTTCTTC.